This T cell receptor (beta chain) was identified in a study of T cell repertoires in cytomegalovirus infection. Findings of the study overall: CMV-specific TCR beta clonotypes restricted by HLA-C dominated the ex vivo response.

With regard to this clonotype: The target antigen is unknown.

CDR3 length: 15 amino acids. V gave up 1 base and J gave up 1 base; unmatched junction bases: 4. The germline V gene encodes CDR1 SGDLS and CDR2 YYNGEE. TCRdb fed the reads into MiXCR, producing one record per CDR3 protein. The sample records 450,000 to 650,000 distinct CDR3 sequences, about 30% being singletons. Sample: PBMCs. The sequence came from a human donor in good health (CMV status not recorded). Some clones in this sample may be carry-over from other donors' samples. V is TRBV9 and J is TRBJ2-7; TRBD2 matches 8 bases. The CDR3, as DNA: TGTGCCAGCAGCGTAAGCGGGAGCGCATCCTACGAGCAGTACTTC. This encodes CASSVSGSASYEQYF.